The clone carrying this TCR beta chain was seen many times. Antigen: not known. This entry belongs to a study of CD8 T cells in ankylosing spondylitis. With molecular barcodes, quantitative 5'-RACE was used to make the TCR beta libraries. TCRdb ran MiXCR on the 5' RACE reads and lists one entry per CDR3 protein. The table includes some 340,000 distinct CDR3 sequences, under 15% detected once. General study points: Seemingly distinctive of ankylosing spondylitis blood was a TCR beta motif formed by eight highly homologous variants. Reports say disease-linked clones showed up significantly more in matched ankylosing spondylitis synovial fluid.

The CDR3 spans 17 residues. With 0 bases removed from V and 2 bases from J, the gap between germline ends came to 14 bases. Germline assignment: CDR1 MGHDK and CDR2 SYGVNS. V gene TRBV25-1 combines with J gene TRBJ2-1; a possible D gene is TRBD1 (5 bases). The receptor was derived from a male donor with ankylosing spondylitis or in good health (not recorded which). Sequencing was carried out using blood, either unsorted or a sorted T cell fraction (not recorded which). This chain's CDR3 is CASSEYGQGRTYNEQFF. The CDR3 region has the DNA TGTGCCAGCAGTGAATATGGCCAGGGTCGGACCTACAATGAGCAGTTCTTC.